This T cell receptor beta chain is from a study of tissue T cells after allogeneic stem cell transplantation. Whole-study results and caveats: Anatomically similar tissues had similar TCR repertoires within each patient. Alloreactivity or antigen specificity of tissue TCRs was not determined; some clones might be host cells.

A word on this clone: Its antigen is not known. The gene names given are mouse names. Read coverage stops 1 residue before the CDR3 terminus; the germline J gene supplies the remainder.

Germline CDR1 reads LGHDT; CDR2 reads YNNKQL (reference sequence). There are 12 residues in the CDR3. V was shortened by 5 bases and J by 3 bases, with 7 bases between the two germline ends. Profiling relied on immunoSEQ multiplex PCR, and the TCRdb table lists in-frame clones only, not all of them. The data contain tens of thousands of clones, roughly 73% of them singletons. The source of this sequence is a pool of C57BL/6 mice in good health. The V gene is TRBV4, the J gene TRBJ1-2; D gene unclear. The specimen was sorted cells pooled from one or two spleens. Incomplete CDR3 DNA: TGTGCCAGCAGCCCGTCATACTCCGACTACACC. Its translation: CASSPSYSDYT. The whole CDR3 protein reads CASSPSYSDYTF.